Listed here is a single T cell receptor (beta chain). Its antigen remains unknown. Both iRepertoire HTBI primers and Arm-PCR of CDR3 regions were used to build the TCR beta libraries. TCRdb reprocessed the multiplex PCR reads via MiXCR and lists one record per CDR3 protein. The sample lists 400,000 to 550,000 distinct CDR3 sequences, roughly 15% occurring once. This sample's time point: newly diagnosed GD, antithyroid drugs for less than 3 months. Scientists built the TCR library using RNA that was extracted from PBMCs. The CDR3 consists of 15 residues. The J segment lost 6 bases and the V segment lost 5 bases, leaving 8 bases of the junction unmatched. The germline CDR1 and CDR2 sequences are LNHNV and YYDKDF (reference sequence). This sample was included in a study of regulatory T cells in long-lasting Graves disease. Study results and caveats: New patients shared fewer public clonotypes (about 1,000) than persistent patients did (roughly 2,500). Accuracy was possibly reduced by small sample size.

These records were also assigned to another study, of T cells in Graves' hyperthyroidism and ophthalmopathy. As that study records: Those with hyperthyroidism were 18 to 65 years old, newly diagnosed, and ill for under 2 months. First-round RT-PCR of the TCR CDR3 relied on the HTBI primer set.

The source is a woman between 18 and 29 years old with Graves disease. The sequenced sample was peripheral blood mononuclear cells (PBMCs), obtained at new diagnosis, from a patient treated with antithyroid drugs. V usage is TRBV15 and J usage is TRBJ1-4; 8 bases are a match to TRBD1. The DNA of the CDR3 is TGTGCCACCAGCTCAATCAGGGGGCGGTATGAAAAACTGTTTTTT. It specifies CATSSIRGRYEKLFF.